These 18 T cell receptor beta chains came from one sample sequenced in a study of blood T cell repertoires in COVID-19. Repertoires were generated with immunoSEQ multiplex PCR, while TCRdb's copy carries only in-frame clones and drops some. The table shows around 200,000 clones, with approximately 86% occurring only once. Sequencing was performed on peripheral blood. The source of these receptors is a man aged 40-55 years with active or convalescent COVID-19.

This chain links TRBV5-1 with TRBJ2-7, with 7 bases that match TRBD2. The CDR3 runs to 13 residues. From germline, CDR1 is SGHRS and CDR2 YFSETQ. Trimming removed 5 bases from V and 4 bases from J; junction bases left unmatched: 6. CDR3 sequence: CASSFAGVYEQYF. In DNA form, the CDR3 reads TGCGCCAGCAGTTTTGCGGGGGTATACGAGCAGTACTTC.

CDR3 protein: CAWSVGVNTEAFF. The CDR3 region has the DNA TGTGCCTGGAGTGTAGGAGTAAACACTGAAGCTTTCTTT. This chain joins TRBV30 and TRBJ1-1; no reliable D call. Germline assignment: CDR1 GTSNPN and CDR2 SVGIG (reference sequence). Trimming stripped 0 bases from V and 2 bases from J, with 7 bases between. CDR3 length: 13 amino acids. Using reference TRBV30 and TRBJ1-1 for the parts outside the CDR3, the full variable domain is SQTIHQWPATLVQPVGSPLSLECTVEGTSNPNLYWYRQAAGRGLQLLFYSVGIGQISSEVPQNLSASRPQDRQFILSSKKLLLSDSGFYLCAWSVGVNTEAFFGQGTRLTVV.

This chain uses TRBV11-2 with TRBJ1-1; the D gene is possibly TRBD1 (6 bases). The germline V gene encodes CDR1 SGHAT and CDR2 FQNNGV. The CDR3 length is 16 residues. The ends were cut back, 3 bases at V and 0 bases at J, with 14 bases in the middle. DNA of the CDR3: TGTGCCAGCAGCTTGTACGGTCAGGGGCTGAACACTGAAGCTTTCTTT. Its protein product is CASSLYGQGLNTEAFF.

This clone was seen only once. J is TRBJ1-2 and V is TRBV7-2, with D unclear. V dropped 1 base and J dropped 6 bases, with 9 bases sitting between them. Germline V gene data show CDR1 as SGHTA and CDR2 as FQGNSA. The length of the CDR3 is 13 residues. CDR3 coding DNA: TGTGCCAGCAGCTTAGACCGCTCAGATGGCTACACCTTC. This gives the protein CASSLDRSDGYTF.

The gene calls are TRBV7-6 and TRBJ1-6, with TRBD1 matching over 8 bases. Germline V gene data show CDR1 as SGHVS and CDR2 as FNYEAQ. The CDR3 spans 16 residues. V shed 1 base, J shed 7 bases, and the junction held 6 bases outside the gene matches. The chain's CDR3 is CASSLGVRDRNSPLHF. The CDR3 coding sequence is TGTGCCAGCAGCTTAGGGGTTAGGGACAGGAATTCACCCCTCCACTTT.

V usage is TRBV5-5 and J usage is TRBJ1-5, with D possibly matching TRBD1 (6 bases). The V end was cut by 0 bases, the J end by 4 bases, with 11 bases between. Per the germline V gene, CDR1 is SGHKS and CDR2 is YYEKEE (reference sequence). This CDR3 region has 15 residues. As DNA, the CDR3 is TGTGCCAGCAGCTTGGAGGGGGGGGTAAATCAGCCCCAGCATTTT. Translated: CASSLEGGVNQPQHF.

The chain recombines TRBV5-4 with TRBJ1-3, with 8 positions matching TRBD1. This CDR3 contains 14 residues. The V gene end was trimmed by 3 bases and the J gene end by 4 bases; junction bases not matched to a gene: 3. Germline V gene sequence: CDR1 SGHNT, CDR2 YYREEE (reference sequence). The CDR3 loop reads CASSSGQGGNTIYF. CDR3 nucleotides: TGTGCCAGCAGCTCAGGACAGGGAGGAAACACCATATATTTT.

In its sample, this clone was seen once. The chain recombines TRBV7-9 with TRBJ2-2, with 13 positions matching TRBD2. The trim removed 1 base at V and 0 bases at J, leaving 5 bases unmatched. The germline V gene has CDR1 SEHNR and CDR2 FQNEAQ (reference sequence). The CDR3 totals 19 residues. The CDR3 DNA sequence: TGTGCCAGCAGCTTAGGTTCCGGGACTAGCGGGGCGAACACCGGGGAGCTGTTTTTT. This translates into CASSLGSGTSGANTGELFF. Full variable domain (missing parts from reference TRBV7-9 and TRBJ2-2): DTGVSQNPRHKITKRGQNVTFRCDPISEHNRLYWYRQTLGQGPEFLTYFQNEAQLEKSRLLSDRFSAERPKGSFSTLEIQRTEQGDSAMYLCASSLGSGTSGANTGELFFGEGSRLTVL.

The V gene is TRBV19, the J gene TRBJ2-2; 13 bases match TRBD2. The germline gives CDR1 LNHDA, CDR2 SQIVND (reference sequence). CDR3 length equals 16 residues. J was trimmed by 7 bases and V by 4 bases; bases with no gene match: 6. The CDR3 here is CASSKTSGGAGGELFF. CDR3 nucleotide sequence: TGTGCCAGTAGTAAAACTAGCGGGGGGGCTGGCGGGGAGCTGTTTTTT. The whole variable domain, remainder taken from reference TRBV19 and TRBJ2-2, is DGGITQSPKYLFRKEGQNVTLSCEQNLNHDAMYWYRQDPGQGLRLIYYSQIVNDFQKGDIAEGYSVSREKKESFPLTVTSAQKNPTAFYLCASSKTSGGAGGELFFGEGSRLTVL.

The chain is built from TRBV6-1 and TRBJ1-5; 7 bases fit TRBD1. This CDR3 spans 17 amino acids. The V gene end was trimmed by 3 bases and the J gene end by 4 bases; junction bases not matched to a gene: 12. CDR1 and CDR2 (germline): MNHNS, SASEGT. The CDR3 region is CASSDQRQGRGNQPQHF. The CDR3 DNA reads as TGTGCCAGCAGTGACCAGAGACAGGGAAGAGGGAATCAGCCCCAGCATTTT.

This clone was observed a handful of times. This chain uses TRBV6-2 or TRBV6-3 with TRBJ2-1; 7 bases are a match to TRBD2. The V gene's germline CDR1 is MNHEY and CDR2 SVGEGT. Trimming took 6 bases from V and 8 from J; bases not matched to a gene: 7. CDR3 length: 13 residues. The DNA for the CDR3 is TGTGCCAGCAGCCGACCTAGCGGCGATGAGCAGTTCTTC. This translates into CASSRPSGDEQFF.

This chain joins TRBV12-3 or TRBV12-4 and TRBJ1-2; 7 positions match TRBD1. This CDR3 contains 13 residues. V shed 6 bases, J shed 8 bases, and the junction held 9 bases outside the gene matches. CDR3 region: CASRYGGGFGYTF. CDR3 coding DNA: TGTGCCAGCAGATACGGAGGGGGCTTCGGCTACACCTTC.

The chain uses TRBV7-9 and TRBJ2-3, with 7 bases that match TRBD2. With V trimmed by 4 bases and J by 7 bases, 11 bases remained unmatched. The CDR3 extends over 15 amino acids. Germline CDR1 reads SEHNR; CDR2 reads FQNEAQ (reference sequence). CDR3 nucleotide sequence: TGTGCCAGCAGCTCACCCTTCGGGACTACATATACGCAGTATTTT. This gives the protein CASSSPFGTTYTQYF.

The chain carries TRBV28 and TRBJ2-7; no firm D call. There are 11 residues in the CDR3. Germline V gene lookup returns CDR1 MDHEN and CDR2 SYDVKM. Trimming pared 2 bases from V and 6 bases from J, leaving 5 bases between. The CDR3 nucleotides read TGTGCCAGCAGTTTAGTCAGCGAGCAGTACTTC. Amino acids: CASSLVSEQYF. Complete variable domain (other parts from reference TRBV28 and TRBJ2-7): DVKVTQSSRYLVKRTGEKVFLECVQDMDHENMFWYRQDPGLGLRLIYFSYDVKMKEKGDIPEGYSVSREKKERFSLILESASTNQTSMYLCASSLVSEQYFGPGTRLTVT.

This clone has only one observation. The V and J genes are TRBV11-3 and TRBJ2-3, with D possibly TRBD2 on 5 matching bases. V was cut by 2 bases and J by 1 base, with 16 bases left in between. Germline assignment: CDR1 SGHNT and CDR2 YENEEA. There are 17 residues in the CDR3. Here the CDR3 DNA reads TGTGCCAGCAGCTTACGGAGTGAGTCGCGGGGCACAGATACGCAGTATTTT. Translated: CASSLRSESRGTDTQYF.

The chain couples TRBV29-1 to TRBJ1-1; D unclear. The CDR3 spans 13 residues. Per the germline V gene, CDR1 is SQVTM and CDR2 is ANQGSEA. The V gene lost 8 bases and the J gene lost 0 bases, with 13 bases spanning the gap. The CDR3 DNA is TGCAGCCCTCGGGGAGGGATGAACACTGAAGCTTTCTTT. It specifies CSPRGGMNTEAFF. The variable domain in full, completed from reference TRBV29-1 and TRBJ1-1, reads SAVISQKPSRDICQRGTSLTIQCQVDSQVTMMFWYRQQPGQSLTLIATANQGSEATYESGFVIDKFPISRPNLTFSTLTVSNMSPEDSSIYLCSPRGGMNTEAFFGQGTRLTVV.

The chain combines TRBV5-5 with TRBJ1-1; 8 nucleotides agree with TRBD1. Germline V gene data show CDR1 as SGHKS and CDR2 as YYEKEE (reference sequence). V dropped 5 bases and J dropped 11; count of bases not matched to a gene: 11. The CDR3 contains 13 residues. This CDR3 reads CASSNGGGDRAFF. The CDR3 bases are TGTGCCAGCAGTAACGGGGGTGGGGACAGGGCTTTCTTT.

This clone was detected only once. This chain connects TRBV3-1 (or the pseudogene TRBV3-2) to TRBJ2-5; 8 nucleotides line up with TRBD1. Gene TRBJ2-7 matches the end of the DNA better, so the J call may be wrong. Germline CDR1 is LGHDT and CDR2 is YNNKEL (reference sequence). The CDR3 runs 16 residues. The DNA of the CDR3 is TGTGCCAGCAGCCCGACAGGGGTATCCAGCTCCTACGAGCAGTACTTC. Translation gives CASSPTGVSSSYEQYF.